This passage covers 30 T cell receptor beta chains from one sample sequenced in a study of OX40 agonist ivuxolimab in advanced cancers. Some clones are missing from TCRdb's copy, which holds only in-frame ones; the method was immunoSEQ multiplex PCR. The table shows about 74,000 clones, with more than 70% occurring only once. The sample here was CD4+ or CD8+ T cells sorted from blood, taken in a trial of the OX40 agonist ivuxolimab. The receptors originated from an adult with an advanced solid tumor such as melanoma, head and neck, liver or kidney cancer.

J is TRBJ2-3 and V is TRBV9; 11 bases line up with TRBD1. CDR1 and CDR2 (germline): SGDLS, YYNGEE. The junction had 5 bases not matched to a gene; V was cut back by 3 bases and J by 5 bases. This CDR3 is built from 15 residues. The DNA of the CDR3 is TGTGCCAGCAGCGCGGACAGGGGGCAGGGAGATACGCAGTATTTT. Translating gives CASSADRGQGDTQYF.

This chain joins TRBV6-5 and TRBJ2-7, with 8 bases aligning to TRBD1. Germline V gives CDR1 MNHEY, CDR2 SVGAGI. This CDR3 comprises 12 residues. V was pared by 9 bases and J by 4 bases, with 5 bases of the junction left unmatched. The CDR3 region has the DNA TGTGCCAGACAGGGGGAGAGATACGAGCAGTACTTC. The encoded protein is CARQGERYEQYF.

V and J are TRBV5-1 and TRBJ1-2, with D maybe TRBD1 (6 bases). Trimming took off 5 bases at V and 4 bases at J, with 12 bases between the two ends. The CDR3 is 13 amino acids. The germline V gene has CDR1 SGHRS and CDR2 YFSETQ. CDR3 DNA: TGCGCCAGCAGTGGGACATCGGGCTATGGCTACACCTTC. Translating it yields CASSGTSGYGYTF.

The rearrangement joins TRBV6-1 to TRBJ1-1, with D tentatively TRBD1 (5 bases). The germline gives CDR1 MNHNS, CDR2 SASEGT. V was shortened by 3 bases and J by 5 bases, with 13 bases between the two germline ends. CDR3 length: 14 amino acids. The CDR3 coding sequence is TGTGCCAGCAGTGATCAGGGACTAACTACTGAAGCTTTCTTT. The encoded protein is CASSDQGLTTEAFF.

This chain connects TRBV15 to TRBJ2-5; 8 bases line up with TRBD1. The V gene end was trimmed by 2 bases and the J gene end by 5 bases; junction bases not matched to a gene: 7. CDR1 and CDR2 (germline): LNHNV, YYDKDF (reference sequence). This CDR3 comprises 15 residues. CDR3 nucleotide sequence: TGTGCCACCAGCAGACCCGGGACAGGCCGGGAGACCCAGTACTTC. Translation: CATSRPGTGRETQYF.

This clone was observed a single time. The rearrangement links TRBV7-2 to TRBJ2-7; D may correspond to TRBD1 or TRBD2 (5 bases each). Germline-derived CDR1 and CDR2 are SGHTA and FQGNSA. The V end was cut by 4 bases, the J end by 8 bases, with 27 bases between. This CDR3 spans 17 amino acids. The CDR3 region has the DNA TGTGCCAGCAGCTCCCCCCCTGGGGGACGCCTGGGGGAGCAGCAGTACTTC. Protein product: CASSSPPGGRLGEQQYF.

The chain joins TRBV27 to TRBJ2-5; 10 bases fit TRBD1. The germline gives CDR1 MNHEY, CDR2 SMNVEV (reference sequence). The J segment lost 5 bases and the V segment lost 2 bases, leaving 8 bases of the junction unmatched. The CDR3 has 16 amino acids. CDR3 loop: CASSLGRDRGWETQYF. The CDR3 DNA reads as TGTGCCAGCAGTTTAGGTCGGGACAGGGGTTGGGAGACCCAGTACTTC.

The chain carries TRBV27 and TRBJ2-3; D is ambiguous. Trimming cost V 5 bases and J 2 bases, with 11 bases left between them. Germline V gives CDR1 MNHEY, CDR2 SMNVEV (reference sequence). The CDR3 consists of 14 residues. Here the CDR3 reads CASSLPGATDTQYF. In DNA form, the CDR3 reads TGTGCCAGCAGTCTTCCTGGTGCCACAGATACGCAGTATTTT.

The chain combines TRBV6-6 with TRBJ2-7; D is undetermined. The length of the CDR3 is 12 residues. Trimming took off 6 bases at V and 1 base at J, with 7 bases between the two ends. CDR1 MNHNY and CDR2 SVGAGI come from the germline V gene (reference sequence). The CDR3 is CASRTLSYEQYF. The CDR3 DNA reads as TGTGCCAGCAGAACACTTTCCTACGAGCAGTACTTC.

This chain uses TRBV7-2 with TRBJ1-1; unclear D gene. In germline, CDR1 is SGHTA, CDR2 FQGNSA. The CDR3 runs to 14 residues. Trimming took 1 base from V and 2 from J, leaving 8 bases between them. CDR3 nucleotides: TGTGCCAGCAGCTTAGGGTCGGTAAACACTGAAGCTTTCTTT. It codes for CASSLGSVNTEAFF. Full variable domain (rest looked up from reference TRBV7-2 and TRBJ1-1): GAGVSQSPSNKVTEKGKDVELRCDPISGHTALYWYRQSLGQGLEFLIYFQGNSAPDKSGLPSDRFSAERTGGSVSTLTIQRTQQEDSAVYLCASSLGSVNTEAFFGQGTRLTVV.

V and J are TRBV5-4 and TRBJ2-7; no clear D. V dropped 7 bases and J dropped 3 bases, with 11 bases sitting between them. The CDR3 extends over 12 amino acids. Germline V gene lookup returns CDR1 SGHNT and CDR2 YYREEE (reference sequence). The CDR3 here is CASGSYNYEQYF. CDR3 coding DNA: TGTGCCAGCGGAAGCTACAACTACGAGCAGTACTTC. Based on the CDR3 plus reference TRBV5-4 and TRBJ2-7, the full variable domain is ETGVTQSPTHLIKTRGQQVTLRCSSQSGHNTVSWYQQALGQGPQFIFQYYREEENGRGNFPPRFSGLQFPNYSSELNVNALELDDSALYLCASGSYNYEQYFGPGTRLTVT.

V and J are TRBV29-1 and TRBJ2-5, with D possibly matching TRBD2 (7 bases). Germline values: CDR1 SQVTM, CDR2 ANQGSEA. The V and J ends lost 7 bases and 5 bases respectively, with 17 bases between them. The CDR3 spans 13 residues. The CDR3 sequence: CSAQGGGRETQYF. The CDR3 coding sequence is TGCAGCGCCCAAGGGGGGGGCAGGGAGACCCAGTACTTC.

The rearrangement joins TRBV7-9 to TRBJ2-2; the D gene is possibly TRBD1 (5 bases). This CDR3 has 16 residues. Germline values: CDR1 SEHNR, CDR2 FQNEAQ (reference sequence). Trimming cost V 1 base and J 2 bases, with 11 bases left between them. CDR3 nucleotides: TGTGCCAGCAGCTTAGGAGTGGACACCAACACCGGGGAGCTGTTTTTT. This gives the protein CASSLGVDTNTGELFF.

This clone was observed a single time. The chain employs TRBV6-6 and TRBJ2-5, with TRBD2 as a possible D gene (6 bases). The germline V gene encodes CDR1 MNHNY and CDR2 SVGAGI (reference sequence). Trimming stripped 5 bases from V and 4 bases from J, with 17 bases between. The CDR3 is made up of 15 amino acids. The CDR3 spells CASSPLADSGETQYF. The CDR3, as DNA: TGTGCCAGCAGTCCACTAGCCGACTCTGGAGAGACCCAGTACTTC.

The chain joins TRBV11-3 to TRBJ2-3, with 9 bases fitting TRBD1. There are 16 residues in the CDR3. The germline V gene has CDR1 SGHNT and CDR2 YENEEA. Trimming cost V 3 bases and J 1 base; bases outside gene matches: 5. CDR3: CASSFEGQGGTDTQYF. CDR3 DNA sequence: TGTGCCAGCAGCTTTGAGGGACAGGGTGGCACAGATACGCAGTATTTT.

The chain carries TRBV28 and TRBJ2-2; 7 bases are a match to TRBD1. The germline V gene has CDR1 MDHEN and CDR2 SYDVKM. The CDR3 contains 16 residues. With 7 bases clipped from V and 2 bases from J, the junction kept 10 bases outside the gene matches. DNA of the CDR3: TGTGCCAGCACCCTATCGGGACAGATAAACACCGGGGAGCTGTTTTTT. It specifies CASTLSGQINTGELFF.

The J gene is TRBJ2-1, the V gene TRBV27, with 7 bases identical to TRBD2. This CDR3 contains 15 residues. V shed 3 bases and J 2 bases; nucleotides not matched to a gene: 4. Germline V gives CDR1 MNHEY, CDR2 SMNVEV (reference sequence). The CDR3: CASSFRGGTYNEQFF. Written as DNA, the CDR3 is TGTGCCAGCAGTTTCCGCGGGGGAACCTACAATGAGCAGTTCTTC.

The chain is built from TRBV5-4 and TRBJ2-1; D might be TRBD1 or TRBD2, each matching 5 bases. V dropped 4 bases and J dropped 4 bases, with 15 bases sitting between them. The V gene's germline CDR1 is SGHNT and CDR2 YYREEE (reference sequence). The CDR3 has 15 amino acids. The CDR3 region is CASSRSGTKYNEQFF. DNA of the CDR3: TGTGCCAGCAGCCGATCCGGGACGAAGTACAATGAGCAGTTCTTC.

This clone appeared a few times. The chain is built from TRBV27 and TRBJ1-1, with 8 nucleotides matching TRBD1. Germline CDR1 is MNHEY and CDR2 is SMNVEV (reference sequence). V trimming: 6 bases; J trimming: 4 bases; junction bases outside the gene matches: 4. This CDR3 has 13 residues. The CDR3, as DNA: TGTGCCAGCAGGAGACAGGGGCGCACTGAAGCTTTCTTT. Its translation: CASRRQGRTEAFF.

This chain connects TRBV27 to TRBJ2-2, with D tentatively TRBD1 (5 bases). The CDR3 contains 14 residues. Looked up from germline, CDR1 is MNHEY and CDR2 is SMNVEV (reference sequence). Trimming stripped 6 bases from V and 4 bases from J, with 12 bases between. CDR3 region: CASRPRGGTGELFF. For the CDR3, the DNA is TGTGCCAGCAGACCTAGGGGCGGCACCGGGGAGCTGTTTTTT.

This clone came up a few times. This rearrangement joins TRBV19 to TRBJ1-2; TRBD1 agrees at 10 bases. Germline CDR1 reads LNHDA; CDR2 reads SQIVND (reference sequence). The CDR3 consists of 14 residues. V lost 5 bases, J lost 8 bases, and 8 bases stayed unmatched. The CDR3 DNA is TGTGCCAGTAGTCGCGGACAGGGGGGTAACGGCTACACCTTC. It translates to CASSRGQGGNGYTF. The full variable domain, with the rest looked up from reference TRBV19 and TRBJ1-2, is DGGITQSPKYLFRKEGQNVTLSCEQNLNHDAMYWYRQDPGQGLRLIYYSQIVNDFQKGDIAEGYSVSREKKESFPLTVTSAQKNPTAFYLCASSRGQGGNGYTFGSGTRLTVV.

The chain is built from TRBV19 and TRBJ2-3; possible D gene TRBD1, 5 bases. Trimming removed 2 bases from V and 2 bases from J, with 8 bases in between. The CDR3 is made up of 14 amino acids. CDR1 and CDR2 (germline): LNHDA, SQIVND (reference sequence). CDR3 in amino acids: CASSILGPTDTQYF. The DNA of the CDR3 is TGTGCCAGTAGTATACTGGGGCCCACAGATACGCAGTATTTT.

V and J are TRBV7-2 and TRBJ2-7; the match to TRBD2 covers 9 bases. From germline, CDR1 is SGHTA and CDR2 FQGNSA. Trimming removed 5 bases from V and 0 bases from J; junction bases left unmatched: 8. This CDR3 spans 16 amino acids. The CDR3 region has the DNA TGTGCCAGCAGCCACTCTAGCGGGATGAACTCCTACGAGCAGTACTTC. Residues: CASSHSSGMNSYEQYF.

This clone was seen a handful of times. The V gene is TRBV5-4, the J gene TRBJ2-5; unclear D gene. The CDR3 length is 14 residues. The germline gives CDR1 SGHNT, CDR2 YYREEE (reference sequence). The ends were cut back, 0 bases at V and 4 bases at J, with 10 bases in the middle. CDR3 nucleotides: TGTGCCAGCAGCTTGGCCGGTTTAGTAGAGACCCAGTACTTC. It is translated as CASSLAGLVETQYF. The full variable domain, rest sourced from reference TRBV5-4 and TRBJ2-5, is ETGVTQSPTHLIKTRGQQVTLRCSSQSGHNTVSWYQQALGQGPQFIFQYYREEENGRGNFPPRFSGLQFPNYSSELNVNALELDDSALYLCASSLAGLVETQYFGPGTRLLVL.

V gene TRBV29-1 combines with J gene TRBJ2-6; 7 bases are a match to TRBD1. With 6 bases clipped from V and 8 bases from J, the junction kept 10 bases outside the gene matches. Germline V gene sequence: CDR1 SQVTM, CDR2 ANQGSEA. The CDR3 is 14 residues long. The chain's CDR3 is CSVILTGEPNVLTF. For the CDR3, the DNA is TGCAGCGTCATACTAACAGGGGAACCCAACGTCCTGACTTTC. The full variable domain, its missing parts supplied by reference TRBV29-1 and TRBJ2-6, is SAVISQKPSRDICQRGTSLTIQCQVDSQVTMMFWYRQQPGQSLTLIATANQGSEATYESGFVIDKFPISRPNLTFSTLTVSNMSPEDSSIYLCSVILTGEPNVLTFGAGSRLTVL.

This sequence joins TRBV21-1 and TRBJ2-1; the table assigns TRBD2, which was not confirmed against the DNA. TRBV21-1 is listed as a pseudogene. The CDR3 has 17 amino acids. The CDR3 loop is CASSKGTSGRYYNEQFF. The CDR3 bases are TGTGCCAGCAGCAAAGGGACTAGCGGGAGGTATTACAATGAGCAGTTCTTC.

The rearrangement links TRBV30 to TRBJ2-5; TRBD2 agrees at 10 bases. With V trimmed by 4 bases and J by 5 bases, 7 bases remained unmatched. The CDR3 extends over 14 amino acids. Germline V gene sequence: CDR1 GTSNPN, CDR2 SVGIG (reference sequence). The CDR3 coding sequence is TGTGCCTGGACTAGCGGGAGTGGTTTGGAGACCCAGTACTTC. Translated: CAWTSGSGLETQYF.

The rearrangement links TRBV30 to TRBJ2-3, with 11 bases fitting TRBD2. Germline CDR1 GTSNPN, CDR2 SVGIG (reference sequence). The CDR3 loop spans 15 amino acids. Trimming removed 2 bases from V and 0 bases from J; junction bases left unmatched: 1. Here the CDR3 reads CAWSRTSGSTDTQYF. In DNA, the CDR3 is TGTGCCTGGAGTCGGACTAGCGGGAGCACAGATACGCAGTATTTT.

The chain has TRBV5-6 and TRBJ1-1; TRBD1 is a possible D gene (6 bases). This CDR3 has 14 amino acids. Per germline, CDR1 SGHDT and CDR2 YYEEEE. V dropped 0 bases and J dropped 5 bases, with 11 bases sitting between them. The CDR3 bases are TGTGCCAGCAGCTTGGGGGGGCTGGGGACTGAAGCTTTCTTT. Translation: CASSLGGLGTEAFF.

This clone was counted a few times. The chain carries TRBV2 and TRBJ2-3; the D is unclear. V was shortened by 4 bases and J by 9 bases, with 8 bases between the two germline ends. Looked up from germline, CDR1 is SNHLY and CDR2 is FYNNEI. This CDR3 is built from 11 residues. CDR3 loop: CASSAEETQYF. CDR3 bases: TGTGCCAGCAGTGCCGAGGAGACGCAGTATTTT.